The 8 T cell receptor beta chains below come from one sample, sequenced in a study of T cell responses to AZD1222 COVID-19 vaccine. TCRdb's copy holds only in-frame clones and misses some; the assay was immunoSEQ multiplex PCR. Of roughly 50,000 clones listed, nearly 90% are singletons. This specimen was peripheral blood, taken on day 0 of AZD1222 vaccination. Receptors were obtained from an adult in good health.

The chain carries TRBV7-2 and TRBJ1-5; maybe TRBD1 (5 bases). The germline V and J ends were trimmed by 1 base and 5 bases, with 15 bases remaining between them. Germline V CDR1 and CDR2: SGHTA, FQGNSA. The CDR3 is 16 amino acids. The CDR3 loop is CASSLGGGADYQPQHF. CDR3 DNA: TGTGCCAGCAGCTTAGGGGGTGGGGCAGATTATCAGCCCCAGCATTTT.

The chain uses TRBV12-3 or TRBV12-4 and TRBJ1-1, with 7 bases identical to TRBD1. V was clipped by 7 bases and J by 7 bases; unmatched bases: 9. This CDR3 spans 13 amino acids. The DNA of the CDR3 is TGTGCCAGCAACCCCCAGGGGGTGGGTGAAGCTTTCTTT. It codes for CASNPQGVGEAFF.

The chain links TRBV29-1 to TRBJ1-2; D gene uncertain. Per the germline V gene, CDR1 is SQVTM and CDR2 is ANQGSEA. Trimming removed 0 bases from V and 1 base from J, with 9 bases in between. This CDR3 is 14 amino acids long. CDR3 amino acids: CSVEDRTDNYGYTF. The CDR3 bases are TGCAGCGTTGAAGACAGGACTGATAACTATGGCTACACCTTC.

The V and J genes are TRBV11-2 and TRBJ2-5, with TRBD1 matching 8 bases. The germline gives CDR1 SGHAT, CDR2 FQNNGV. Germline trimming cut 2 bases from V and 5 bases from J; bases unmatched to any gene: 7. CDR3 length: 15 amino acids. In nucleotides, the CDR3 is TGTGCCAGCAGCTTATACGGACAGGGCGGGGAGACCCAGTACTTC. Translated: CASSLYGQGGETQYF.

In this sample, this clone turned up once. The chain recombines TRBV29-1 with TRBJ1-5; 11 bases agree with TRBD1. Trimming cost V 7 bases and J 1 base; bases outside gene matches: 6. The CDR3 length is 15 residues. Germline V lookup: CDR1 SQVTM, CDR2 ANQGSEA. The CDR3 sequence: CSALGQGESNQPQHF. DNA for the CDR3: TGCAGCGCATTGGGACAGGGGGAGAGCAATCAGCCCCAGCATTTT.

The chain is built from TRBV4-3 and TRBJ1-5; D is ambiguous. CDR3 size: 13 residues. V lost 0 bases to trimming and J lost 3 bases, with 3 bases between them. Germline V gene sequence: CDR1 LGHNA, CDR2 YSLEER. The CDR3 spells CASSQEPNQPQHF. The DNA of the CDR3 is TGCGCCAGCAGCCAAGAGCCCAATCAGCCCCAGCATTTT.

V gene TRBV3-1 (or the pseudogene TRBV3-2) combines with J gene TRBJ2-1, with D perhaps matching TRBD2 (5 bases). The CDR3 extends over 17 amino acids. V was shortened by 0 bases and J by 3 bases, with 15 bases between the two germline ends. Per germline, CDR1 LGHDT and CDR2 YNNKEL (reference sequence). CDR3 nucleotides: TGTGCCAGCAGCCAAGATCCCTATAGCGTCAGCTACAATGAGCAGTTCTTC. As protein: CASSQDPYSVSYNEQFF.

CDR3 DNA sequence: TGTGCCAGCAGCACAACGGGGCAGAGGAATCAGCCCCAGCATTTT. This gives the protein CASSTTGQRNQPQHF. The chain joins TRBV7-2 to TRBJ1-5; possibly TRBD1 for D (5 bases). The CDR3 has 15 amino acids. In germline, CDR1 is SGHTA, CDR2 FQGNSA. The germline V and J ends were trimmed by 5 bases and 4 bases, with 15 bases remaining between them.